These 14 T cell receptor beta chains originate from one sample sequenced in a study of patients and donors after allogeneic stem cell transplantation. TCRdb analysed the RT-PCR reads with MiXCR anew, one entry per CDR3 protein. The table shows 190,000 or so distinct CDR3 sequences, with roughly two fifths occurring only once. Sequencing was performed on blood, either unsorted or a sorted T cell fraction (not recorded which). These receptors came from a human donor who was either an allogeneic HSCT recipient or a stem cell or donor lymphocyte infusion donor (not recorded which). It is not recorded whose cells these are; they may come from a transplant donor.

Only a few counts were recorded for this clonotype. The chain has TRBV4-3 and TRBJ2-2; D may correspond to TRBD1 or TRBD2 (6 bases each). CDR3 length: 14 amino acids. The V end lost 2 bases, the J end lost 7 bases, and 11 bases lay between the germline ends. Germline CDR1 and CDR2: LGHNA and YSLEER. CDR3 amino acids: CASSQTGGGGELFF. In DNA, the CDR3 is TGCGCCAGCAGCCAAACCGGAGGGGGCGGGGAGCTGTTTTTT.

The sample holds one count of this clonotype. The chain uses TRBV4-2 and TRBJ1-3; 9 bases align to TRBD1. V dropped 1 base and J dropped 6; count of bases not matched to a gene: 4. The length of the CDR3 is 15 residues. Germline lookup yields CDR1 LGHNA and CDR2 YNFKEQ. CDR3 residues: CASSQGDREINTIYF. CDR3 in DNA: TGTGCCAGCAGCCAAGGGGACAGGGAGATAAACACCATATATTTT.

This clonotype occurred a few times. V is TRBV7-9 and J is TRBJ1-5; D perhaps matches TRBD1 (5 bases). V lost 2 bases to trimming and J lost 5 bases, with 19 bases between them. Per the germline V gene, CDR1 is SEHNR and CDR2 is FQNEAQ (reference sequence). CDR3 length: 17 amino acids. The CDR3 reads CASSLWMGPNGDQPQHF. The CDR3 DNA reads TGTGCCAGCAGCTTATGGATGGGACCCAACGGTGATCAGCCCCAGCATTTT.

As DNA, the CDR3 is TGCGCCAGCAGCTTGACTGCAGTGAGTAGCACAGATACGCAGTATTTT. Its protein product is CASSLTAVSSTDTQYF. This chain links TRBV5-1 with TRBJ2-3; D is ambiguous. V lost 1 base and J 0 bases, leaving 12 bases between the germline ends. This CDR3 is 16 amino acids long. Germline V gene lookup returns CDR1 SGHRS and CDR2 YFSETQ. The whole variable domain, remainder taken from reference TRBV5-1 and TRBJ2-3, is KAGVTQTPRYLIKTRGQQVTLSCSPISGHRSVSWYQQTPGQGLQFLFEYFSETQRNKGNFPGRFSGRQFSNSRSEMNVSTLELGDSALYLCASSLTAVSSTDTQYFGPGTRLTVL.

V and J are TRBV20-1 and TRBJ1-5; D gene unclear. This CDR3 has 13 amino acids. Germline loops: CDR1 DFQATT, CDR2 SNEGSKA (reference sequence). V was clipped by 0 bases and J by 3 bases, with 6 bases between them. The CDR3 spells CSARESPNQPQHF. The CDR3 DNA follows: TGCAGTGCTAGAGAATCCCCCAATCAGCCCCAGCATTTT.

The V gene is TRBV5-6, the J gene TRBJ1-2; possibly TRBD1 for D (5 bases). Trimming shortened V by 0 bases and J by 10 bases, and 13 bases separated the two germline ends. The CDR3 contains 13 residues. Germline lookup yields CDR1 SGHDT and CDR2 YYEEEE. DNA of the CDR3: TGTGCCAGCAGCTTGGGACGACAGATATCCTACACCTTC. Its translation is CASSLGRQISYTF. Filled out from reference TRBV5-6 and TRBJ1-2, the complete variable domain reads DAGVTQSPTHLIKTRGQQVTLRCSPKSGHDTVSWYQQALGQGPQFIFQYYEEEERQRGNFPDRFSGHQFPNYSSELNVNALLLGDSALYLCASSLGRQISYTFGSGTRLTVV.

The rearrangement links TRBV29-1 to TRBJ1-2, with D possibly being TRBD1 (5 bases). The CDR3 extends over 11 amino acids. Germline loops: CDR1 SQVTM, CDR2 ANQGSEA. V was trimmed by 6 bases and J by 4 bases, leaving 9 bases between them. The CDR3 reads CSVPGGYGYTF. The CDR3 coding sequence is TGCAGCGTGCCGGGGGGCTATGGCTACACCTTC.

This chain uses TRBV10-3 with TRBJ1-1, with D possibly TRBD1 on 5 matching bases. Germline CDR1 reads ENHRY; CDR2 reads SYGVKD. The V end lost 8 bases, the J end lost 3 bases, and 13 bases lay between the germline ends. The CDR3 is made up of 13 amino acids. In DNA, the CDR3 is TGTGCCATCGTGCCCGCGGGGGACACTGAAGCTTTCTTT. Translation gives CAIVPAGDTEAFF.

This clonotype was detected a few times. The rearrangement uses TRBV2 and TRBJ2-1, with TRBD1 matching over 7 bases. Germline V lookup: CDR1 SNHLY, CDR2 FYNNEI. The CDR3 extends over 14 amino acids. V lost 6 bases and J lost 4; bases outside the gene matches: 6. CDR3 bases: TGTGCCAGCAGCCGGGACAGCACATACAATGAGCAGTTCTTC. This encodes CASSRDSTYNEQFF.

V usage is TRBV11-2 and J usage is TRBJ1-3; D is unresolved. The germline gives CDR1 SGHAT, CDR2 FQNNGV. The CDR3 covers 13 residues. Trimming cost V 3 bases and J 7 bases, with 10 bases left between them. The CDR3 loop reads CASSLVAANTIYF. DNA for the CDR3: TGTGCCAGCAGCTTGGTTGCTGCGAACACCATATATTTT.

The chain recombines TRBV9 with TRBJ1-4, with 8 positions matching TRBD1. CDR1 and CDR2 (germline): SGDLS, YYNGEE. The CDR3 runs to 15 residues. With 4 bases clipped from V and 4 bases from J, the junction kept 6 bases outside the gene matches. This CDR3 is CASSLGGQGNEKLFF. The CDR3 DNA reads TGTGCCAGCAGCCTCGGAGGACAGGGTAATGAAAAACTGTTTTTT.

A word on this clonotype: One junction end does not reproduce the germline sequence, and a read error may be involved. The chain recombines TRBV28 with TRBJ1-5; 8 nucleotides line up with TRBD1. Germline V gene sequence: CDR1 MDHEN, CDR2 SYDVKM. The CDR3 runs to 16 residues. DNA for the CDR3: TGTGCCAGCAGTTTATTGGTCCCAGGGGGCAAGCAGCCCCAGCATTTT. Translating gives CASSLLVPGGKQPQHF. Based on the CDR3 plus reference TRBV28 and TRBJ1-5, the full variable domain is DVKVTQSSRYLVKRTGEKVFLECVQDMDHENMFWYRQDPGLGLRLIYFSYDVKMKEKGDIPEGYSVSREKKERFSLILESASTNQTSMYLCASSLLVPGGKQPQHFGDGTRLSIL.

This clonotype has only a few counts. The chain carries TRBV10-1 and TRBJ2-2; D ambiguous. There are 16 residues in the CDR3. From germline, CDR1 is WNHNN and CDR2 SYGVQD (reference sequence). V gave up 3 bases and J gave up 4 bases, with 15 bases separating them. This chain's CDR3 is CASSEKGRPGTGELFF. The CDR3 region has the DNA TGCGCCAGCAGTGAAAAAGGACGGCCGGGCACCGGGGAGCTGTTTTTT.

J is TRBJ1-1 and V is TRBV29-1; the D gene is possibly TRBD1 (6 bases). CDR1 is SQVTM, CDR2 ANQGSEA, per germline. V shed 5 bases and J shed 6 bases, with 13 bases lying between them. CDR3 length: 12 residues. This CDR3 reads CSVIRGAAEAFF. DNA of the CDR3: TGCAGCGTTATACGGGGGGCAGCTGAAGCTTTCTTT.